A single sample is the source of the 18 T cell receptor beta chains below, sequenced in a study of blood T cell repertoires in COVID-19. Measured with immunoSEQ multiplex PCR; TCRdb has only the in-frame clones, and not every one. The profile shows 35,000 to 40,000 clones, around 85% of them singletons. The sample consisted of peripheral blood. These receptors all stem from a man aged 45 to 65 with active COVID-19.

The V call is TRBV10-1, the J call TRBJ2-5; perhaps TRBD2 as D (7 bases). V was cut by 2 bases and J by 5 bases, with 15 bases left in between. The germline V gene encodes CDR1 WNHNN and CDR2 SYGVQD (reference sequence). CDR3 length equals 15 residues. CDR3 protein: CASSEGQGRAETQYF. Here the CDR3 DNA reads TGCGCCAGCAGTGAGGGGCAGGGGAGGGCGGAGACCCAGTACTTC.

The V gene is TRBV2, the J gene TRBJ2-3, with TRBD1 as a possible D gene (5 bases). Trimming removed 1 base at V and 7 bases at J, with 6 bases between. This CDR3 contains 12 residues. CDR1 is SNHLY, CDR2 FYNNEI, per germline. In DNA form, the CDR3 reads TGTGCCAGCAGTGAAGGGGGCCATACGCAGTATTTT. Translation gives CASSEGGHTQYF. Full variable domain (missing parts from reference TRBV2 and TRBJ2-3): EPEVTQTPSHQVTQMGQEVILRCVPISNHLYFYWYRQILGQKVEFLVSFYNNEISEKSEIFDDQFSVERPDGSNFTLKIRSTKLEDSAMYFCASSEGGHTQYFGPGTRLTVL.

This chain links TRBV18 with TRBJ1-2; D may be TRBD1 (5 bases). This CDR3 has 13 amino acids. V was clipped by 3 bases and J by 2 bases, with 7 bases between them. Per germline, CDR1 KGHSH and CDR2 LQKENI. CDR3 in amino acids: CASSPGRNYGYTF. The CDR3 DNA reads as TGTGCCAGCTCACCGGGGCGGAACTATGGCTACACCTTC.

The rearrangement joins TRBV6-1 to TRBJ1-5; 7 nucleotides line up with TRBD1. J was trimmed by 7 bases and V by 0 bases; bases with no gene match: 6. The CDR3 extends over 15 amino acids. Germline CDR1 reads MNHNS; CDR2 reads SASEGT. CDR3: CASSEADRAGQPQHF. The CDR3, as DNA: TGTGCCAGCAGTGAAGCCGACAGGGCAGGGCAGCCCCAGCATTTT.

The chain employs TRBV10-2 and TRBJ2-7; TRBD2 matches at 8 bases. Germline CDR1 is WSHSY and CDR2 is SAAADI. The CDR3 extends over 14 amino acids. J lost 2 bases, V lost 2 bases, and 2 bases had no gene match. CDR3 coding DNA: TGCGCCAGCAGTGAGAGCGGGGGCCCCTACGAGCAGTACTTC. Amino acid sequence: CASSESGGPYEQYF.

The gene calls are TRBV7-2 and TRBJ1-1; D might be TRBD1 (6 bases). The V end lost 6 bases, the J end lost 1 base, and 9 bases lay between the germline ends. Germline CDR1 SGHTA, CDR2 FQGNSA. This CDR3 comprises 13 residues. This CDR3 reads CASSSDRNTEAFF. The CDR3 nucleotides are TGTGCCAGCAGTTCGGACAGGAACACTGAAGCTTTCTTT.

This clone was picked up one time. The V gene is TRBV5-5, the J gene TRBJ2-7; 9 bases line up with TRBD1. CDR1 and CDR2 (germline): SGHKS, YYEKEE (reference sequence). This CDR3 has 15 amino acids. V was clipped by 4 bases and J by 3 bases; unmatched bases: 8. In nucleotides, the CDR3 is TGTGCCAGCAGCCTAACCGGGACAGGGAACTACGAGCAGTACTTC. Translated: CASSLTGTGNYEQYF.

CDR3 loop: CASLRNTEAFF. Here the CDR3 DNA reads TGTGCCAGCTTGAGGAACACTGAAGCTTTCTTT. The J gene is TRBJ1-1, the V gene TRBV6-5; no firm D call. Trimming shortened V by 8 bases and J by 1 base, and 5 bases separated the two germline ends. Germline CDR1 is MNHEY and CDR2 is SVGAGI. CDR3 length: 11 residues.

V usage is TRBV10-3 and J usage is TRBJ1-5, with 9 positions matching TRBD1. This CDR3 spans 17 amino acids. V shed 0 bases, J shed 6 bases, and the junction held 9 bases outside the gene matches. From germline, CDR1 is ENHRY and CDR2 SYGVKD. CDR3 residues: CAISESRGGTGSQPQHF. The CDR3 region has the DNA TGTGCCATCAGTGAGTCAAGAGGCGGGACAGGGAGTCAGCCCCAGCATTTT.

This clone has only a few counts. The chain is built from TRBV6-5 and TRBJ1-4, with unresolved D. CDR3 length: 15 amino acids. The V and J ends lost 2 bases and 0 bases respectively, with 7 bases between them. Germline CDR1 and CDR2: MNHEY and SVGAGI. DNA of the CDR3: TGTGCCAGCAGTTACAGCACAGCAACTAATGAAAAACTGTTTTTT. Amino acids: CASSYSTATNEKLFF.

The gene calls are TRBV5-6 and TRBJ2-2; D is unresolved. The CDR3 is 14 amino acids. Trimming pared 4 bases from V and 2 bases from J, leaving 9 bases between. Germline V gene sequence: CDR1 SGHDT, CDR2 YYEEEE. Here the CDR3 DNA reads TGTGCCAGCAGCCGCGCCCTAAACACCGGGGAGCTGTTTTTT. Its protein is CASSRALNTGELFF.

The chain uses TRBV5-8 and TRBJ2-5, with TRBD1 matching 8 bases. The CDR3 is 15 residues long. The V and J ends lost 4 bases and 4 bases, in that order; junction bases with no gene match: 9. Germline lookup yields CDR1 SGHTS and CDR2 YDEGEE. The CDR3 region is CASSRGTGKGETQYF. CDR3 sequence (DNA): TGTGCCAGCAGCCGTGGGACAGGAAAGGGAGAGACCCAGTACTTC.

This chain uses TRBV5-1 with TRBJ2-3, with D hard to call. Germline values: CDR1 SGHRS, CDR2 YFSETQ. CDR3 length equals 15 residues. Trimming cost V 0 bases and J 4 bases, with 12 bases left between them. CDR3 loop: CASSLAPLSADTQYF. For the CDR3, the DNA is TGCGCCAGCAGCTTGGCCCCCCTGTCCGCAGATACGCAGTATTTT.

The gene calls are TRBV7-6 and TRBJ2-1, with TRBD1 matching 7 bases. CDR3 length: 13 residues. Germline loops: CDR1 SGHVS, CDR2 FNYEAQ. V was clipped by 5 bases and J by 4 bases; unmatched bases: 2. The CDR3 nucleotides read TGTGCCAGCAGCGTGGGACAGTACAATGAGCAGTTCTTC. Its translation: CASSVGQYNEQFF.

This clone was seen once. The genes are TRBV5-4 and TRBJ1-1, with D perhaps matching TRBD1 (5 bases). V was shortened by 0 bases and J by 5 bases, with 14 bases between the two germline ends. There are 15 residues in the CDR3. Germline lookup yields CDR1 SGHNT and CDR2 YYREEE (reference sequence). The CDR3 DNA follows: TGTGCCAGCAGCTTGGACCTTAGGGGTAAAACTGAAGCTTTCTTT. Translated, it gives CASSLDLRGKTEAFF. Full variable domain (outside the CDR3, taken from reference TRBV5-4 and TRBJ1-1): ETGVTQSPTHLIKTRGQQVTLRCSSQSGHNTVSWYQQALGQGPQFIFQYYREEENGRGNFPPRFSGLQFPNYSSELNVNALELDDSALYLCASSLDLRGKTEAFFGQGTRLTVV.

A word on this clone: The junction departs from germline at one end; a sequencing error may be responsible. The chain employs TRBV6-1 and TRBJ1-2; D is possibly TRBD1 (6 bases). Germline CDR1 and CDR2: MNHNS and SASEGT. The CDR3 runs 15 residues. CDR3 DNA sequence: TGTGCCAGCAGTGAACCGGGACATGCTAACTATGACTACACCTTC. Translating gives CASSEPGHANYDYTF.

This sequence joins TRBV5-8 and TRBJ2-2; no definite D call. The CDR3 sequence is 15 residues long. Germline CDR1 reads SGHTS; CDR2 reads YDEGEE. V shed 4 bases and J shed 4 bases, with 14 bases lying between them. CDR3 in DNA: TGTGCCAGCAGCCCGCGGCCCCAGCGCACCGGGGAGCTGTTTTTT. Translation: CASSPRPQRTGELFF.

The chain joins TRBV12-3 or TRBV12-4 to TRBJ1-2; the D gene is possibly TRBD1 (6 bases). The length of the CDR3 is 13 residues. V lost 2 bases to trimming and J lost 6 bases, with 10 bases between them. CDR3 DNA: TGTGCCAGCAGTTTAAGGGCAGGGGATGGCTACACCTTC. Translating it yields CASSLRAGDGYTF.